This is a list of T cell receptor beta chains from one sample in a study of neurological immune-mediated disorders. TCRdb reprocessed the 5' RACE reads via MiXCR and lists one record per CDR3 protein. The sample yields 50,000 or so distinct CDR3 sequences, 3% to 4% seen once. The material sequenced was PBMCs. These receptor sequences come from a man in his forties with multiple sclerosis. The CDR3 runs from the conserved cysteine through the conserved F or W. Each record gives: CDR3 protein, CDR3 DNA, V gene, D gene, clone size, J gene. A D gene is named only where the DNA matches it firmly. Some rows mark clone size as missing; the rest say once, few, many or name a class of expanded clone.

cdr3_aa: CASSPDYRANTEAFF
cdr3_nt: TGCGCCAGCAGCCCGGACTACAGGGCGAACACTGAAGCTTTCTTT
v_call: TRBV5-1
d_call: -
clone_size: many
j_call: TRBJ1-1

cdr3_aa: CASSSTRYNEQFF
cdr3_nt: TGTGCCAGCAGTTCTACTCGATACAATGAGCAGTTCTTC
v_call: TRBV12-3/TRBV12-4
d_call: -
clone_size: many
j_call: TRBJ2-1

cdr3_aa: CASSQFSSAEAFF
cdr3_nt: TGTGCCAGCAGCCAATTCTCGTCCGCTGAAGCTTTCTTT
v_call: TRBV3-1
d_call: -
clone_size: many
j_call: TRBJ1-1

cdr3_aa: CSGGVGGTGELFF
cdr3_nt: TGCAGCGGGGGGGTTGGGGGGACCGGGGAGCTGTTTTTT
v_call: TRBV29-1
d_call: -
clone_size: many
j_call: TRBJ2-2

cdr3_aa: CASSPRRRGIGTGELFF
cdr3_nt: TGTGCCAGCAGCCCGCGGAGGCGGGGAATTGGGACCGGGGAGCTGTTTTTT
v_call: TRBV3-1
d_call: -
clone_size: many
j_call: TRBJ2-2

cdr3_aa: CASSSWDTPWDSEQYF
cdr3_nt: TGTGCCAGCAGCTCGTGGGACACCCCTTGGGACTCCGAGCAGTACTTC
v_call: TRBV5-6
d_call: -
clone_size: many
j_call: TRBJ2-7

cdr3_aa: CASRPSETETQYF
cdr3_nt: TGCGCCAGCAGACCTAGCGAAACGGAGACCCAGTACTTC
v_call: TRBV5-1
d_call: -
clone_size: many
j_call: TRBJ2-5

cdr3_aa: CASTRAGQGQETQYF
cdr3_nt: TGTGCCAGCACCCGCGCGGGACAGGGACAAGAGACCCAGTACTTC
v_call: TRBV9
d_call: TRBD1
clone_size: many
j_call: TRBJ2-5

cdr3_aa: CSARDRDRDSSGNTIYF
cdr3_nt: TGCAGTGCTAGAGATCGGGACAGGGATTCCTCTGGAAACACCATATATTTT
v_call: TRBV20-1
d_call: TRBD1
clone_size: -
j_call: TRBJ1-3

cdr3_aa: CASSQRQAYTGELFF
cdr3_nt: TGCGCCAGCAGTCAGAGACAGGCCTACACCGGGGAGCTGTTTTTT
v_call: TRBV5-1
d_call: -
clone_size: many
j_call: TRBJ2-2

cdr3_aa: CSVGGDYGYTF
cdr3_nt: TGCAGCGTTGGGGGGGACTATGGCTACACCTTC
v_call: TRBV29-1
d_call: -
clone_size: many
j_call: TRBJ1-2

cdr3_aa: CASTLQGRASSPLNF
cdr3_nt: TGTGCCAGCACCTTACAGGGAAGGGCTAGTTCACCCCTCAACTTT
v_call: TRBV6-5
d_call: -
clone_size: few
j_call: TRBJ1-6

cdr3_aa: CASRPTFRTGNMEQFF
cdr3_nt: TGTGCCAGCCGCCCGACGTTCCGAACAGGGAATATGGAGCAGTTCTTC
v_call: TRBV27
d_call: -
clone_size: many
j_call: TRBJ2-1

cdr3_aa: CASSDNYGYTF
cdr3_nt: TGTGCCAGCAGCGACAACTATGGCTACACCTTC
v_call: TRBV5-5
d_call: -
clone_size: many
j_call: TRBJ1-2

cdr3_aa: CASSPPGTMNTEAFF
cdr3_nt: TGTGCCAGCAGCCCCCCTGGCACCATGAACACTGAAGCTTTCTTT
v_call: TRBV9
d_call: -
clone_size: -
j_call: TRBJ1-1

cdr3_aa: CSVVQGQQQETQYF
cdr3_nt: TGCAGCGTTGTTCAAGGCCAGCAACAAGAGACCCAGTACTTC
v_call: TRBV29-1
d_call: -
clone_size: many
j_call: TRBJ2-5

cdr3_aa: CASSQAGTGRGGTQYF
cdr3_nt: TGCGCCAGCAGCCAAGCGGGGACAGGCCGAGGGGGGACCCAGTACTTC
v_call: TRBV4-1
d_call: TRBD1
clone_size: many
j_call: TRBJ2-5

cdr3_aa: CASSEAWGRAEAFF
cdr3_nt: TGTGCCAGCAGTGAAGCGTGGGGAAGGGCTGAAGCTTTCTTT
v_call: TRBV6-1
d_call: -
clone_size: many
j_call: TRBJ1-1

cdr3_aa: CASSHTQGGTGEGGANVLTF
cdr3_nt: TGTGCCAGCAGCCACACCCAGGGCGGGACAGGCGAAGGGGGGGCCAACGTCCTGACTTTC
v_call: TRBV3-1
d_call: TRBD1
clone_size: many
j_call: TRBJ2-6

cdr3_aa: CASSSTGLHEQYF
cdr3_nt: TGCGCCAGCAGCTCGACAGGGCTCCACGAGCAGTACTTC
v_call: TRBV5-1
d_call: TRBD1
clone_size: many
j_call: TRBJ2-7

cdr3_aa: CSARTLRGSYNSPLNF
cdr3_nt: TGCAGTGCTAGGACCCTAAGGGGCTCCTATAATTCACCCCTCAACTTT
v_call: TRBV20-1
d_call: -
clone_size: -
j_call: TRBJ1-6

cdr3_aa: CASSPNRGAGETQYF
cdr3_nt: TGTGCCAGCAGCCCAAATCGAGGGGCTGGTGAGACCCAGTACTTC
v_call: TRBV7-9
d_call: -
clone_size: many
j_call: TRBJ2-5

cdr3_aa: CASSFGTPGDIQYF
cdr3_nt: TGTGCCAGCAGCTTCGGGACACCTGGGGACATTCAGTACTTC
v_call: TRBV5-6
d_call: -
clone_size: many
j_call: TRBJ2-4

cdr3_aa: CASRRRENTEAFF
cdr3_nt: TGTGCCAGCAGAAGGAGGGAGAACACTGAAGCTTTCTTT
v_call: TRBV25-1
d_call: -
clone_size: many
j_call: TRBJ1-1

cdr3_aa: CASSLFGREETQYF
cdr3_nt: TGTGCCAGCAGCTTATTCGGCAGAGAGGAGACCCAGTACTTC
v_call: TRBV7-2
d_call: -
clone_size: -
j_call: TRBJ2-5

cdr3_aa: CASSFRGNSPLNF
cdr3_nt: TGTGCCAGCAGTTTCAGGGGCAATTCACCCCTCAACTTT
v_call: TRBV6-5
d_call: -
clone_size: few
j_call: TRBJ1-6

cdr3_aa: CASSRQGRSGTGELFF
cdr3_nt: TGTGCCAGCAGTAGACAGGGGCGATCGGGGACCGGGGAGCTGTTTTTT
v_call: TRBV6-5
d_call: TRBD1
clone_size: few
j_call: TRBJ2-2

cdr3_aa: CASSPKVNEQFF
cdr3_nt: TGTGCCAGCAGCCCAAAGGTTAATGAGCAGTTCTTC
v_call: TRBV7-9
d_call: -
clone_size: -
j_call: TRBJ2-1

cdr3_aa: CASSLEGNSGNTIYF
cdr3_nt: TGCGCCAGCAGCTTGGAGGGTAACTCTGGAAACACCATATATTTT
v_call: TRBV5-1
d_call: -
clone_size: many
j_call: TRBJ1-3

cdr3_aa: CASSIYKSSYNEQFF
cdr3_nt: TGTGCCAGCAGCATTTACAAGAGCTCCTACAATGAGCAGTTCTTC
v_call: TRBV7-3
d_call: -
clone_size: many
j_call: TRBJ2-1

cdr3_aa: CASSLEAGPLSGNTIYF
cdr3_nt: TGTGCCAGCAGCTTAGAAGCAGGGCCTCTCTCTGGAAACACCATATATTTT
v_call: TRBV7-8
d_call: -
clone_size: many
j_call: TRBJ1-3

cdr3_aa: CASSPNSDGIEAFF
cdr3_nt: TGTGCCAGCAGCCCGAACTCGGACGGGATTGAAGCTTTCTTT
v_call: TRBV3-1
d_call: -
clone_size: many
j_call: TRBJ1-1

cdr3_aa: CASSLSGGRNTGELFF
cdr3_nt: TGTGCCAGCAGCTTAAGCGGGGGTCGGAACACCGGGGAGCTGTTTTTT
v_call: TRBV11-2
d_call: TRBD2
clone_size: -
j_call: TRBJ2-2